This T cell receptor (beta chain) was captured by sequencing in a study of CD8+ T cells in alopecia areata. As for the study in general: Treatment ran 6 to 18 months, with 6 months of follow-up afterward.

CDR1 and CDR2 from the germline V gene are SGHDT and YYEEEE. With V trimmed by 0 bases and J by 1 base, 7 bases remained unmatched. The CDR3 length is 17 residues. RNA was extracted and reverse transcribed into cDNA as the sequencing template. Sequencing was performed with immunoSEQ multiplex PCR; in TCRdb, only in-frame clones are kept and a portion is missing. The table includes 13,000 or so clones, more than 50% detected once. Remarks on this clone: Antigen specificity is unknown.

Peripheral blood samples and lesional scalp punch biopsies were obtained from alopecia areata patients. Study-wide results and caveats: Clonality in lesional scalp, especially alopecia totalis/universalis, exceeded that of normal scalp.

The sample taken for sequencing was skin. The clonotype originates from a human donor with alopecia areata. The V call is TRBV5-6, the J call TRBJ2-7; 10 positions agree with TRBD2. The CDR3 loop is CASSLVPPSGGSYEQYF. In DNA, the CDR3 is TGTGCCAGCAGCTTGGTTCCCCCTAGCGGGGGATCCTACGAGCAGTACTTC.